A selection of T cell receptor beta chains follows, all from one sample in a study of T cell repertoires in cytomegalovirus infection. TCRdb ran MiXCR on the reads and lists one entry per CDR3 protein. The table includes roughly 280,000 distinct CDR3 sequences, roughly a fifth detected once. Their antigens remain unidentified. The material was cultured PBMCs, obtained from culture after CMV antigen stimulation. These receptors all come from a human donor in good health (CMV status not recorded). Some clones in this sample may be carry-over from other donors' samples. CDR3s include the opening cysteine and the closing phenylalanine or tryptophan. Fields, in order: J gene, D gene, clone size, V gene, CDR3 protein, CDR3 DNA. The D gene is left open where the match is weak. Only part of the rows carry a size: once, few, many, or a class if the clone is expanded.

J: TRBJ2-1; D: NA; size: NA; V: TRBV9; CDR3: CASTAGGLSSSEQFF; DNA: TGTGCCAGCACCGCAGGGGGACTTTCTTCCAGTGAGCAGTTCTTC
J: TRBJ2-1; D: TRBD2; size: NA; V: TRBV20-1; CDR3: CGARRSGLAGGEQFF; DNA: TGCGGTGCTAGACGATCGGGACTAGCGGGAGGTGAGCAGTTCTTC
J: TRBJ1-5; D: TRBD1; size: NA; V: TRBV19; CDR3: CASKRGGAGQPQHF; DNA: TGTGCCAGTAAAAGAGGGGGCGCCGGTCAGCCCCAGCATTTT
J: TRBJ2-1; D: NA; size: many; V: TRBV7-2; CDR3: CASSLASTGTRNEQFF; DNA: TGTGCCAGCAGCTTAGCGTCGACCGGGACAAGAAATGAGCAGTTCTTC
J: TRBJ2-3; D: NA; size: few; V: TRBV7-2; CDR3: CASSPTYSSTDTQYF; DNA: TGTGCCAGCAGCCCGACTTATTCTAGCACAGATACGCAGTATTTT
J: TRBJ1-6; D: TRBD1; size: NA; V: TRBV6-5; CDR3: CASSYSRTGDSPLHF; DNA: TGTGCCAGCAGTTACTCGAGAACAGGGGACTCACCCCTCCACTTT
J: TRBJ1-1; D: NA; size: few; V: TRBV7-6; CDR3: CASSLVNSRNTEAFF; DNA: TGTGCCAGCAGCTTAGTAAACAGCCGGAACACTGAAGCTTTCTTT
J: TRBJ2-1; D: TRBD2; size: NA; V: TRBV27; CDR3: CASSLSGTSGNNEQFF; DNA: TGTGCCAGCAGTTTATCAGGGACTAGCGGGAACAATGAGCAGTTCTTC
J: TRBJ2-4; D: NA; size: NA; V: TRBV5-5; CDR3: CASSLDKNIQYF; DNA: TGTGCCAGCAGCTTGGACAAAAACATTCAGTACTTC
J: TRBJ1-5; D: NA; size: few; V: TRBV2; CDR3: CASSGAVYQPQHF; DNA: TGTGCCAGCAGTGGGGCAGTATATCAGCCCCAGCATTTT
J: TRBJ2-3; D: TRBD2; size: NA; V: TRBV5-6; CDR3: CASSLGLAGGSWTDTQYF; DNA: TGTGCCAGCAGCTTGGGACTAGCGGGAGGTTCGTGGACAGATACGCAGTATTTT
J: TRBJ1-2; D: TRBD1; size: NA; V: TRBV6-1; CDR3: CATRTGDTYGYTF; DNA: TGTGCCACTAGGACAGGGGATACCTATGGCTACACCTTC
J: TRBJ2-3; D: NA; size: few; V: TRBV6-5; CDR3: CASSPQGTSTDTQYF; DNA: TGTGCCAGCAGTCCTCAGGGGACCAGCACAGATACGCAGTATTTT
J: TRBJ1-1; D: TRBD1; size: few; V: TRBV7-3; CDR3: CASSQTGMNTEAFF; DNA: TGTGCCAGCAGCCAGACAGGGATGAACACTGAAGCTTTCTTT
J: TRBJ2-6; D: NA; size: NA; V: TRBV6-2/TRBV6-3; CDR3: CASGKDPPNVLTF; DNA: TGTGCCAGCGGTAAAGACCCCCCCAACGTCCTGACTTTC
J: TRBJ1-3; D: NA; size: NA; V: TRBV5-6; CDR3: CASSLAPTVSGNTIYF; DNA: TGTGCCAGCAGCTTGGCACCGACAGTCTCTGGAAACACCATATATTTT
J: TRBJ2-3; D: TRBD2; size: few; V: TRBV7-3; CDR3: CASSRGLARDTQYF; DNA: TGTGCCAGCAGCCGAGGACTAGCAAGGGATACGCAGTATTTT
J: TRBJ2-3; D: NA; size: NA; V: TRBV7-2; CDR3: CASSSSTRSTDTQYF; DNA: TGTGCCAGCAGCTCCTCCACAAGGAGCACAGATACGCAGTATTTT
J: TRBJ1-1; D: NA; size: NA; V: TRBV6-2/TRBV6-3; CDR3: CASSYIMNTEAFF; DNA: TGTGCCAGCAGTTACATCATGAACACTGAAGCTTTCTTT
J: TRBJ2-1; D: NA; size: NA; V: TRBV5-6; CDR3: CASSLGIGTLIGQFF; DNA: TGTGCCAGCAGCTTGGGGATAGGAACGCTCATCGGGCAGTTCTTC
J: TRBJ2-2; D: TRBD2; size: NA; V: TRBV7-3; CDR3: CASSLAASGGIYTGELFF; DNA: TGTGCCAGCAGCTTAGCGGCTAGCGGGGGAATTTACACCGGGGAGCTGTTTTTT
J: TRBJ2-3; D: TRBD1; size: many; V: TRBV18; CDR3: CASSPSGQLYTDTQYF; DNA: TGTGCCAGCTCACCCTCGGGACAGCTTTACACAGATACGCAGTATTTT
J: TRBJ2-7; D: TRBD1; size: NA; V: TRBV4-1; CDR3: CASSQTGGTYEQYF; DNA: TGCGCCAGCAGCCAGACAGGGGGAACCTACGAGCAGTACTTC
J: TRBJ2-1; D: NA; size: few; V: TRBV20-1; CDR3: CSARDLRFSYNEQFF; DNA: TGCAGTGCTAGAGATTTGAGGTTCTCCTACAATGAGCAGTTCTTC
J: TRBJ1-2; D: NA; size: many; V: TRBV4-2; CDR3: CASSQDPGAVGYTF; DNA: TGTGCCAGCAGCCAAGACCCTGGGGCAGTTGGCTACACCTTC
J: TRBJ1-5; D: NA; size: few; V: TRBV4-1; CDR3: CASSANLEGTPQHF; DNA: TGCGCCAGCAGCGCAAATTTGGAGGGGACGCCCCAGCATTTT
J: TRBJ2-1; D: TRBD2; size: many; V: TRBV20-1; CDR3: CSVQSASGVNEQFF; DNA: TGCAGTGTTCAGTCGGCTAGCGGGGTAAATGAGCAGTTCTTC
J: TRBJ2-3; D: NA; size: many; V: TRBV7-2; CDR3: CASSLWGSASTDTQYF; DNA: TGTGCCAGCAGCTTATGGGGAAGTGCTAGCACAGATACGCAGTATTTT
J: TRBJ1-1; D: NA; size: NA; V: TRBV7-2; CDR3: CASSSGRQRNTEAFF; DNA: TGTGCCAGCAGCTCGGGGCGGCAGAGGAACACTGAAGCTTTCTTT
J: TRBJ1-2; D: NA; size: few; V: TRBV19; CDR3: CASSISGGYGYTF; DNA: TGTGCCAGTAGTATCTCGGGAGGTTATGGCTACACCTTC
J: TRBJ2-3; D: NA; size: NA; V: TRBV9; CDR3: CASSSETFRSTDTQYF; DNA: TGTGCCAGCAGTTCTGAGACATTTAGGAGCACAGATACGCAGTATTTT
J: TRBJ2-3; D: TRBD2; size: NA; V: TRBV7-3; CDR3: CASSLFPSGSTDTQYF; DNA: TGTGCCAGCAGCTTATTTCCTAGCGGTAGCACAGATACGCAGTATTTT
J: TRBJ2-5; D: TRBD1; size: NA; V: TRBV15; CDR3: CATSVGQGGVHQETQYF; DNA: TGTGCCACCAGCGTCGGACAGGGGGGGGTCCACCAAGAGACCCAGTACTTC
J: TRBJ2-7; D: NA; size: NA; V: TRBV5-1; CDR3: CASSPNTRGYALEQYF; DNA: TGCGCCAGCAGCCCGAATACCAGGGGTTATGCTCTCGAGCAGTACTTC
J: TRBJ2-3; D: NA; size: few; V: TRBV6-2/TRBV6-3; CDR3: CASSYLEGSTDTQYF; DNA: TGTGCCAGCAGTTATCTCGAGGGGTCCACAGATACGCAGTATTTT
J: TRBJ1-1; D: NA; size: NA; V: TRBV5-1; CDR3: CASSPDRPWGTEAFF; DNA: TGCGCCAGCAGCCCCGACCGTCCCTGGGGCACTGAAGCTTTCTTT
J: TRBJ1-1; D: NA; size: NA; V: TRBV6-6; CDR3: CASGPRVWEAFF; DNA: TGTGCCAGCGGACCCAGGGTGTGGGAAGCTTTCTTT
J: TRBJ2-2; D: TRBD1; size: once; V: TRBV5-1; CDR3: CASSYDGTVTGELFF; DNA: TGCGCCAGCAGCTACGACGGGACAGTCACCGGGGAGCTGTTTTTT
J: TRBJ2-7; D: NA; size: NA; V: TRBV24-1; CDR3: CATSLPQGSTGQYF; DNA: TGTGCCACCAGCCTTCCCCAGGGATCAACGGGGCAGTACTTC
J: TRBJ1-2; D: NA; size: few; V: TRBV20-1; CDR3: CSASQGIYGYTF; DNA: TGCAGTGCTAGCCAGGGGATCTATGGCTACACCTTC
J: TRBJ2-1; D: NA; size: many; V: TRBV6-6; CDR3: CASSYSWGAGYYNEQFF; DNA: TGTGCCAGCAGTTACTCCTGGGGCGCGGGATACTACAATGAGCAGTTCTTC
J: TRBJ2-1; D: TRBD2; size: few; V: TRBV14; CDR3: CASSQAGGLAGVTEQFF; DNA: TGTGCCAGCAGCCAAGCGGGAGGACTAGCGGGAGTTACTGAGCAGTTCTTC
J: TRBJ2-4; D: TRBD2; size: NA; V: TRBV12-3/TRBV12-4; CDR3: CASSRGLAGVGIQYF; DNA: TGTGCCAGCAGCCGGGGTCTAGCGGGAGTGGGCATTCAGTACTTC
J: TRBJ2-1; D: TRBD2; size: few; V: TRBV6-5; CDR3: CASSYLAGGDEQFF; DNA: TGTGCCAGCAGTTACCTAGCGGGAGGCGATGAGCAGTTCTTC
J: TRBJ1-2; D: NA; size: NA; V: TRBV7-9; CDR3: CASSSGDVYGYTF; DNA: TGTGCCAGCAGCTCAGGGGACGTCTATGGCTACACCTTC
J: TRBJ2-2; D: NA; size: many; V: TRBV12-5; CDR3: CASGLVRGTANTGELFF; DNA: TGTGCTAGTGGTTTGGTAAGGGGGACGGCGAACACCGGGGAGCTGTTTTTT
J: TRBJ1-5; D: TRBD1; size: few; V: TRBV10-3; CDR3: CATGQSNQPQHF; DNA: TGTGCCACGGGACAGAGCAATCAGCCCCAGCATTTT
J: TRBJ1-1; D: NA; size: NA; V: TRBV7-6; CDR3: CASSLAMETEAFF; DNA: TGTGCCAGCAGCTTAGCGATGGAAACTGAAGCTTTCTTT
J: TRBJ2-3; D: TRBD1; size: NA; V: TRBV7-6; CDR3: CASGRQGGLTDTQYF; DNA: TGTGCCAGCGGACGACAGGGGGGGCTCACAGATACGCAGTATTTT
J: TRBJ1-6; D: TRBD1; size: few; V: TRBV2; CDR3: CASIRDRGNSPLHF; DNA: TGTGCCAGCATTAGGGACAGGGGGAATTCACCCCTCCACTTT
J: TRBJ2-7; D: TRBD2; size: NA; V: TRBV9; CDR3: CASSPGRQAYEQYF; DNA: TGTGCCAGCAGCCCCGGGAGGCAGGCCTACGAGCAGTACTTC
J: TRBJ2-1; D: NA; size: NA; V: TRBV5-6; CDR3: CASSRPEWDNNEQFF; DNA: TGTGCCAGCAGCCGCCCGGAGTGGGACAACAATGAGCAGTTCTTC
J: TRBJ2-2; D: TRBD1; size: NA; V: TRBV4-1; CDR3: CASSPNRGTNTGELFF; DNA: TGCGCCAGCAGCCCAAACAGGGGAACGAACACCGGGGAGCTGTTTTTT
J: TRBJ1-2; D: NA; size: many; V: TRBV12-5; CDR3: CASGLSPSPANF; DNA: TGTGCTAGTGGTTTGAGTCCTTCTCCCGCAAATTTC
J: TRBJ2-7; D: TRBD2; size: few; V: TRBV10-3; CDR3: CATAGTSGYEQYF; DNA: TGTGCCACCGCCGGAACTAGCGGTTACGAGCAGTACTTC
J: TRBJ2-7; D: NA; size: NA; V: TRBV6-2/TRBV6-3; CDR3: CASNPTRSSYEQYF; DNA: TGTGCCAGTAACCCCACCAGGAGCTCCTACGAGCAGTACTTC